A single T cell receptor (beta chain) is shown here with its context. TCRdb processed the reads anew with MiXCR; each CDR3 protein has one entry. The table records 200,000 or so distinct CDR3 sequences, roughly 19% of them present only once. The sample comes from a study of T cell repertoires in cytomegalovirus infection. Germline V gene data show CDR1 as MNHNY and CDR2 as SVGAGI (reference sequence). Trimming took 5 bases from V and 3 from J, leaving 13 bases between them. This CDR3 contains 15 residues. The TCR comes from a human donor in good health (CMV status not recorded). Some clones in this sample may be carry-over from other donors' samples. This chain uses TRBV6-6 with TRBJ2-2; perhaps TRBD1 as D (6 bases). The sequencing sample was made of PBMCs. CDR3 sequence: CASSKQGKHTGELFF. CDR3 bases: TGTGCCAGCAGTAAGCAGGGGAAGCACACCGGGGAGCTGTTTTTT.